The 15 T cell receptor beta chains presented below share a single source sample, sequenced in a study of cytomegalovirus exposure and HLA in healthy donors. Primers: 60 Vbeta forward and 13 Jbeta reverse. Produced via immunoSEQ multiplex PCR; TCRdb's table is partial and in-frame only. The sample lists more than 95,000 clones; 81% were seen once. The sequencing input was PBMCs. These receptors were collected from a man in his late teens or twenties in good health and CMV-seropositive.

The V gene is TRBV4-3, the J gene TRBJ1-1; possibly TRBD1 for D (6 bases). Looked up from germline, CDR1 is LGHNA and CDR2 is YSLEER. V lost 0 bases and J 5 bases, leaving 10 bases between the germline ends. The CDR3 is 14 amino acids. The CDR3 sequence is CASSQDDDRTEAFF. The CDR3 region has the DNA TGCGCCAGCAGCCAAGATGACGACAGGACTGAAGCTTTCTTT.

This clone occurred a few times. The sample carries other DNA sequences with the same CDR3. The chain couples TRBV5-6 to TRBJ1-1; TRBD1 might be the D (5 bases). Germline values: CDR1 SGHDT, CDR2 YYEEEE. V was pared by 4 bases and J by 3 bases, with 10 bases between. The CDR3 is made up of 13 amino acids. CDR3 nucleotide sequence: TGTGCCAGCAGCCCGGACATCTACACTGAAGCTTTCTTT. This encodes CASSPDIYTEAFF.

About this clone: A junction boundary mismatches the germline segment, possibly from a read error. The rearrangement uses TRBV10-3 and TRBJ2-1; 9 bases are a match to TRBD2. The CDR3 totals 15 residues. CDR1 and CDR2 from the germline V gene are ENHRY and SYGVKD. CDR3 sequence (DNA): TGTGCCATCAGCGCAATAGCGGGAGCGGGCAATGAGCAGCTCTTC. This translates into CAISAIAGAGNEQLF.

This sequence joins TRBV10-3 and TRBJ2-3; D perhaps matches TRBD2 (5 bases). The CDR3 length is 15 residues. Germline V gene lookup returns CDR1 ENHRY and CDR2 SYGVKD. The V and J ends lost 0 bases and 3 bases respectively, with 10 bases between them. The CDR3 protein is CAISESQSGTDTQYF. DNA of the CDR3: TGTGCCATCAGTGAGTCTCAAAGCGGAACAGATACGCAGTATTTT.

This clone was counted only a few times. The chain recombines TRBV7-2 with TRBJ1-6; TRBD1 matches at 11 bases. Germline CDR1 is SGHTA and CDR2 is FQGNSA. V trimming: 1 base; J trimming: 10 bases; junction bases outside the gene matches: 12. The CDR3 length is 18 residues. CDR3: CASSLVGTGGTSGSPLHF. DNA of the CDR3: TGTGCCAGCAGCTTAGTTGGGACAGGGGGGACTTCGGGCTCACCCCTCCACTTT.

The chain carries TRBV4-3 and TRBJ1-1; weak D call: TRBD1 (5 bases). This CDR3 contains 18 residues. Germline V lookup: CDR1 LGHNA, CDR2 YSLEER. The V and J ends lost 2 bases and 7 bases respectively, with 26 bases between them. The CDR3 protein is CASSQSGRDIFLDGEAFF. The CDR3, as DNA: TGCGCCAGCAGCCAATCGGGCAGGGATATCTTTCTCGACGGTGAAGCTTTCTTT.

The chain joins TRBV7-9 to TRBJ1-1; no reliable D call. Germline V lookup: CDR1 SEHNR, CDR2 FQNEAQ (reference sequence). The CDR3 extends over 11 amino acids. The germline V and J ends were trimmed by 3 bases and 5 bases, with 4 bases remaining between them. CDR3 coding DNA: TGTGCCAGCAGCTTCTCTACTGAAGCTTTCTTT. Encoded protein: CASSFSTEAFF.

This clone qualifies as medium-sized. The V gene is TRBV6-1, the J gene TRBJ2-3; 12 bases line up with TRBD2. The V and J ends lost 4 bases and 4 bases, in that order; junction bases with no gene match: 3. The CDR3 totals 15 residues. The V gene's germline CDR1 is MNHNS and CDR2 SASEGT. CDR3: CASSGLAGGPDTQYF. The CDR3 DNA sequence: TGTGCCAGCAGTGGGCTAGCGGGAGGGCCAGATACGCAGTATTTT.

The chain joins TRBV7-2 to TRBJ2-4; 9 bases are a match to TRBD1. The CDR3 length is 13 residues. The V and J ends lost 4 bases and 9 bases, in that order; junction bases with no gene match: 4. Looked up from germline, CDR1 is SGHTA and CDR2 is FQGNSA. This CDR3 reads CASSSGQGTIQYF. In nucleotides, the CDR3 is TGTGCCAGCAGCTCCGGACAGGGGACCATTCAGTACTTC.

The chain couples TRBV6-5 to TRBJ2-1, with TRBD1 matching over 7 bases. J was trimmed by 8 bases and V by 0 bases; bases with no gene match: 4. The CDR3 extends over 14 amino acids. Germline loops: CDR1 MNHEY, CDR2 SVGAGI. The CDR3 is CASSYSGGKDEQFF. For the CDR3, the DNA is TGTGCCAGCAGTTACTCAGGGGGCAAGGATGAGCAGTTCTTC.

The chain carries TRBV9 and TRBJ2-5, with a tentative D call TRBD1 (6 bases). Looked up from germline, CDR1 is SGDLS and CDR2 is YYNGEE. The ends were cut back, 5 bases at V and 5 bases at J, with 16 bases in the middle. The CDR3 covers 14 residues. The DNA of the CDR3 is TGTGCCAGCAGTGGGGACACGCTGGGGGAGACCCAGTACTTC. Amino acid sequence: CASSGDTLGETQYF. Combining the CDR3 with reference TRBV9 and TRBJ2-5 gives the whole variable domain DSGVTQTPKHLITATGQRVTLRCSPRSGDLSVYWYQQSLDQGLQFLIQYYNGEERAKGNILERFSAQQFPDLHSELNLSSLELGDSALYFCASSGDTLGETQYFGPGTRLLVL.

This clone was detected a few times. V gene TRBV10-2 combines with J gene TRBJ2-5, with a possible D match to TRBD1 (5 bases). This CDR3 has 13 amino acids. Germline lookup yields CDR1 WSHSY and CDR2 SAAADI. V dropped 6 bases and J dropped 1 base, with 9 bases sitting between them. The CDR3 loop reads CASSRQPQETQYF. As DNA, the CDR3 is TGCGCCAGCAGCCGACAGCCCCAAGAGACCCAGTACTTC.

The rearrangement uses TRBV11-3 and TRBJ2-5; D unresolved. Germline lookup yields CDR1 SGHNT and CDR2 YENEEA. V lost 1 base to trimming and J lost 4 bases, with 4 bases between them. The CDR3 consists of 12 residues. CDR3: CASSLVGETQYF. CDR3 coding DNA: TGTGCCAGCAGCTTAGTCGGAGAGACCCAGTACTTC. The variable domain in full, with the rest retrieved from reference TRBV11-3 and TRBJ2-5, is EAGVVQSPRYKIIEKKQPVAFWCNPISGHNTLYWYLQNLGQGPELLIRYENEEAVDDSQLPKDRFSAERLKGVDSTLKIQPAELGDSAVYLCASSLVGETQYFGPGTRLLVL.

The genes are TRBV5-6 and TRBJ1-3; perhaps TRBD1 as D (5 bases). V lost 5 bases, J lost 0 bases, and 9 bases lay in between. In germline, CDR1 is SGHDT, CDR2 YYEEEE. CDR3 length: 14 amino acids. The CDR3 region is CASRPGYSGNTIYF. The CDR3 nucleotides are TGTGCCAGCAGGCCAGGGTACTCTGGAAACACCATATATTTT.

The chain is built from TRBV5-5 and TRBJ2-1, with 7 bases identical to TRBD2. The V gene's germline CDR1 is SGHKS and CDR2 YYEKEE (reference sequence). V was pared by 2 bases and J by 10 bases, with 6 bases of the junction left unmatched. The CDR3 extends over 13 amino acids. The CDR3 loop is CASSFSSGVEQFF. The CDR3, as DNA: TGTGCCAGCAGCTTCTCTAGCGGAGTAGAGCAGTTCTTC.